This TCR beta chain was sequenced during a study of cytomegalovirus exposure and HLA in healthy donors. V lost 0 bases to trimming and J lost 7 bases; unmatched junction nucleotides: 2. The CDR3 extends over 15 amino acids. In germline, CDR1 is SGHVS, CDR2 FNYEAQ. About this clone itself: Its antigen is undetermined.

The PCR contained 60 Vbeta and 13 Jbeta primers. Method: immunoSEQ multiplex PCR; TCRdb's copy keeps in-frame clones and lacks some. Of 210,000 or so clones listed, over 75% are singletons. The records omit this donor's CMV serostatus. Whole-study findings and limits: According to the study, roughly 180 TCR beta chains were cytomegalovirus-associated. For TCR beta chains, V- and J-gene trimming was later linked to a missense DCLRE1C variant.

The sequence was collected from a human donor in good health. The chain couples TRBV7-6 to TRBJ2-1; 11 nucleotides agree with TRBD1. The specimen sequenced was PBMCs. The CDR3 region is CASSLADRGRNEQFF. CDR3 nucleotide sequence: TGTGCCAGCAGCTTAGCGGACAGGGGGCGAAATGAGCAGTTCTTC.